The next 28 T cell receptor beta chains were all read from a single sample in a study of T cell responses to AZD1222 COVID-19 vaccine. Libraries were prepared by immunoSEQ multiplex PCR; TCRdb keeps only in-frame clonotypes and omits some of them. The table shows under 130,000 clones, with roughly 90% occurring only once. The source was peripheral blood, collected on day 0 of AZD1222 vaccination. Source of these receptors: an adult in good health.

This clone was recorded a few times. The chain employs TRBV3-1 (or the pseudogene TRBV3-2) and TRBJ2-3; the D gene could be TRBD1 or TRBD2 (5 bases each). There are 14 residues in the CDR3. Germline V gene data show CDR1 as LGHDT and CDR2 as YNNKEL (reference sequence). Deletions cut 4 bases from V and 7 bases from J, with 15 bases between. The CDR3 spells CASSPSGTSHTQYF. Written as DNA, the CDR3 is TGTGCCAGCAGCCCTTCGGGGACCTCACATACGCAGTATTTT.

The chain joins TRBV7-3 to TRBJ2-2; 10 nucleotides align to TRBD1. V was clipped by 4 bases and J by 6 bases; unmatched bases: 8. Germline values: CDR1 SGHTA, CDR2 FQGTGA. The CDR3 runs to 16 residues. The CDR3 region has the DNA TGTGCCAGCAGCTCAACCGGGACAGGGGCTTCCGGGGAGCTGTTTTTT. It translates to CASSSTGTGASGELFF.

The chain is built from TRBV7-8 and TRBJ1-6; D remains unclear. Germline V gene data show CDR1 as SGHVS and CDR2 as FQNEAQ. The CDR3 spans 15 residues. V lost 5 bases and J 7 bases, leaving 15 bases between the germline ends. Here the CDR3 DNA reads TGTGCCAGCAGCCCCAGGAACGCGGGAAATTCACCCCTCCACTTT. It codes for CASSPRNAGNSPLHF.

This chain connects TRBV10-3 to TRBJ1-6, with D maybe TRBD1 (6 bases). The CDR3 contains 15 residues. Germline CDR1 is ENHRY and CDR2 is SYGVKD. Deletions cut 8 bases from V and 7 bases from J, with 18 bases between. CDR3 in amino acids: CAIQGYLGGNSPLHF. CDR3 sequence (DNA): TGTGCCATCCAGGGATATCTAGGGGGGAATTCACCCCTCCACTTT.

The chain links TRBV27 to TRBJ1-5; D is undetermined. The CDR3 runs 15 residues. Trimming removed 6 bases at V and 6 bases at J, with 18 bases between. From germline, CDR1 is MNHEY and CDR2 SMNVEV (reference sequence). The CDR3 spells CASSVSTRRGQPQHF. The CDR3, as DNA: TGTGCCAGCAGCGTTTCGACGCGGCGGGGTCAGCCCCAGCATTTT.

The CDR3 region is CASKGGEFTEAFF. The CDR3 region has the DNA TGTGCCAGCAAGGGGGGGGAGTTCACTGAAGCTTTCTTT. This rearrangement joins TRBV6-6 to TRBJ1-1; D perhaps matches TRBD1 (6 bases). The ends were cut back, 7 bases at V and 4 bases at J, with 13 bases in the middle. Germline V gives CDR1 MNHNY, CDR2 SVGAGI (reference sequence). The CDR3 covers 13 residues.

V and J are TRBV19 and TRBJ1-3; D uncertain. Trimming stripped 3 bases from V and 0 bases from J, with 9 bases between. In germline, CDR1 is LNHDA, CDR2 SQIVND (reference sequence). This CDR3 is built from 15 residues. CDR3 DNA: TGTGCCAGTAGTATTAGAGAAAGCTCTGGAAACACCATATATTTT. Translating it yields CASSIRESSGNTIYF.

The gene calls are TRBV7-9 and TRBJ2-6, with 7 bases fitting TRBD1. This CDR3 has 17 residues. The germline V gene has CDR1 SEHNR and CDR2 FQNEAQ (reference sequence). Unmatched junction bases numbered 9, after V lost 5 bases and J lost 2 bases. The DNA of the CDR3 is TGTGCCAGCAGCGAGACAGGGTCCCTACCTGGGGCCAACGTCCTGACTTTC. Amino acid sequence: CASSETGSLPGANVLTF.

The V call is TRBV6-5, the J call TRBJ1-5; a weak D match, TRBD1 (5 bases). This CDR3 is 15 amino acids long. Germline CDR1 reads MNHEY; CDR2 reads SVGAGI. V lost 8 bases and J lost 5, with 19 bases in between. DNA for the CDR3: TGTGCCAGCCTAGAACTAGACAGTTGGGATCAGCCCCAGCATTTT. It translates to CASLELDSWDQPQHF.

The V call is TRBV28, the J call TRBJ1-1; 8 positions agree with TRBD1. V trimming: 6 bases; J trimming: 10 bases; junction bases outside the gene matches: 4. Germline lookup yields CDR1 MDHEN and CDR2 SYDVKM. The CDR3 contains 11 residues. The chain's CDR3 is CASRWTGLAFF. CDR3 coding DNA: TGTGCCAGCAGATGGACAGGGCTAGCTTTCTTT.

This chain links TRBV5-8 with TRBJ1-2; 9 nucleotides line up with TRBD1. The V segment lost 4 bases and the J segment 4 bases; nucleotides outside the gene matches: 11. Germline V lookup: CDR1 SGHTS, CDR2 YDEGEE. The CDR3 is 16 residues long. CDR3 residues: CASSPPTGGATYGYTF. For the CDR3, the DNA is TGTGCCAGCAGCCCGCCGACAGGGGGAGCGACCTATGGCTACACCTTC. The full variable domain, in which reference TRBV5-8 and TRBJ1-2 provide the parts outside the CDR3, is EAGVTQSPTHLIKTRGQQATLRCSPISGHTSVYWYQQALGLGLQFLLWYDEGEERNRGNFPPRFSGRQFPNYSSELNVNALELEDSALYLCASSPPTGGATYGYTFGSGTRLTVV.

The rearrangement links TRBV27 to TRBJ2-7; D remains ambiguous. The V gene's germline CDR1 is MNHEY and CDR2 SMNVEV (reference sequence). The V gene lost 3 bases and the J gene lost 6 bases, with 12 bases spanning the gap. This CDR3 is built from 13 residues. CDR3 nucleotide sequence: TGTGCCAGCAGTTTTTCTAGTACGGGCGAGCAGTACTTC. The encoded protein is CASSFSSTGEQYF.

This clone was seen only once. The CDR3 spells CASSEGGLWKLFF. The CDR3 coding sequence is TGTGCCAGCAGTGAGGGGGGGCTGTGGAAACTGTTTTTT. The chain couples TRBV6-1 to TRBJ1-4, with D possibly matching TRBD1 (6 bases). The germline gives CDR1 MNHNS, CDR2 SASEGT. The CDR3 extends over 13 amino acids. The V end was cut by 3 bases, the J end by 11 bases, with 13 bases between.

The rearrangement links TRBV6-4 to TRBJ2-7; TRBD2 is a possible D gene (6 bases). The V end lost 3 bases, the J end lost 5 bases, and 14 bases lay between the germline ends. The CDR3 spans 14 residues. Per the germline V gene, CDR1 is MRHNA and CDR2 is SNTAGT. CDR3 sequence (DNA): TGTGCCAGCAGTGAGCAGGGACTTGGGGACGAGCAGTACTTC. Its translation: CASSEQGLGDEQYF.

The chain uses TRBV11-2 and TRBJ2-7, with TRBD1 identical over 11 bases. Trimming at V came to 5 bases and at J to 4 bases, leaving 7 bases not matched to a gene. Germline V gene sequence: CDR1 SGHAT, CDR2 FQNNGV. This CDR3 region has 15 residues. The CDR3 region has the DNA TGTGCCAGCAGCCTCTGGACAGGGGGCCAGTACGAGCAGTACTTC. Protein: CASSLWTGGQYEQYF.

This chain uses TRBV27 with TRBJ2-5; 7 bases are a match to TRBD2. The CDR3 length is 14 residues. Germline CDR1 reads MNHEY; CDR2 reads SMNVEV (reference sequence). The J segment lost 5 bases and the V segment lost 0 bases, leaving 3 bases of the junction unmatched. The CDR3 nucleotides are TGTGCCAGCAGTTTATCGGGGGGAGGGGAGACCCAGTACTTC. The encoded protein is CASSLSGGGETQYF.

V usage is TRBV14 and J usage is TRBJ1-2; D is uncertain. The CDR3 contains 16 residues. V was shortened by 0 bases and J by 1 base, with 12 bases between the two germline ends. Looked up from germline, CDR1 is SGHDN and CDR2 is FVKESK. The CDR3 DNA follows: TGTGCCAGCAGCCAAGATCTTGAGGCAGTTAACTATGGCTACACCTTC. It encodes CASSQDLEAVNYGYTF.

The rearrangement joins TRBV28 to TRBJ2-2; tentatively, D is TRBD2 (6 bases). V gave up 6 bases and J gave up 5 bases, with 19 bases separating them. The CDR3 has 16 residues. Per germline, CDR1 MDHEN and CDR2 SYDVKM. The CDR3: CASSSPSRGGTGELFF. CDR3 nucleotides: TGTGCCAGCAGCTCCCCTTCTAGGGGAGGTACCGGGGAGCTGTTTTTT.

CDR3 protein: CASSPETGTLWQPQHF. The CDR3 DNA is TGTGCCAGCAGCCCGGAGACAGGGACGTTATGGCAGCCCCAGCATTTT. The chain carries TRBV5-8 and TRBJ1-5; TRBD1 aligns across 7 bases. The V gene end was trimmed by 4 bases and the J gene end by 7 bases; junction bases not matched to a gene: 14. The CDR3 consists of 16 residues. CDR1 SGHTS and CDR2 YDEGEE come from the germline V gene. The entire variable domain, with the rest obtained from reference TRBV5-8 and TRBJ1-5, is as follows: EAGVTQSPTHLIKTRGQQATLRCSPISGHTSVYWYQQALGLGLQFLLWYDEGEERNRGNFPPRFSGRQFPNYSSELNVNALELEDSALYLCASSPETGTLWQPQHFGDGTRLSIL.

With regard to this clone: The sample has other DNA sequences that encode this CDR3 too. The chain carries TRBV7-9 and TRBJ2-5; D could derive from TRBD1 or TRBD2 (6 bases each). Trimming pared 4 bases from V and 4 bases from J, leaving 10 bases between. CDR1 is SEHNR, CDR2 FQNEAQ, per germline (reference sequence). The CDR3 sequence is 13 residues long. The CDR3 region is CASSSRGPETQYF. The CDR3 DNA reads TGTGCCAGCAGCTCCCGGGGGCCAGAGACCCAGTACTTC.

This clone occurred a few times. The chain combines TRBV19 with TRBJ2-7; 9 bases match TRBD2. There are 15 residues in the CDR3. Germline V gene data show CDR1 as LNHDA and CDR2 as SQIVND (reference sequence). The trim removed 5 bases at V and 1 base at J, leaving 6 bases unmatched. The CDR3 protein is CASSRSSGESYEQYF. The CDR3 coding sequence is TGTGCCAGTAGTCGCTCTAGCGGGGAATCCTACGAGCAGTACTTC.

The chain joins TRBV4-3 to TRBJ2-7; 9 bases match TRBD1. The CDR3 length is 16 residues. Germline V gene sequence: CDR1 LGHNA, CDR2 YSLEER. The V gene end was trimmed by 3 bases and the J gene end by 1 base; junction bases not matched to a gene: 7. The CDR3 spells CASSHRWDRASYEQYF. The CDR3 nucleotides are TGCGCCAGCAGCCACCGCTGGGACAGGGCTTCCTACGAGCAGTACTTC.

V usage is TRBV6-6 and J usage is TRBJ1-1, with unresolved D. Germline CDR1 is MNHNY and CDR2 is SVGAGI (reference sequence). Trimming took 0 bases from V and 4 from J, leaving 9 bases between them. The CDR3 loop spans 14 amino acids. The CDR3 is CASSYSLGLTEAFF. As DNA, the CDR3 is TGTGCCAGCAGTTACTCGTTAGGGCTCACTGAAGCTTTCTTT.

Comment on this clone: Other DNA sequences from this sample encode an identical CDR3 as well. The chain combines TRBV28 with TRBJ1-1; D gene uncertain. The germline gives CDR1 MDHEN, CDR2 SYDVKM. The CDR3 covers 14 residues. V was clipped by 2 bases and J by 0 bases, with 7 bases between them. CDR3 sequence (DNA): TGTGCCAGCAGTTTAGAACAGTTGAACACTGAAGCTTTCTTT. It encodes CASSLEQLNTEAFF.

The V call is TRBV27, the J call TRBJ1-5; no clear D. The CDR3 sequence is 14 residues long. Germline V gene data show CDR1 as MNHEY and CDR2 as SMNVEV (reference sequence). The V end lost 8 bases, the J end lost 3 bases, and 14 bases lay between the germline ends. This CDR3 is CASRVRASNQPQHF. CDR3 nucleotides: TGTGCCAGCCGCGTAAGGGCGTCCAATCAGCCCCAGCATTTT.

The V and J genes are TRBV11-2 and TRBJ2-2, with 7 bases identical to TRBD1. The CDR3 has 16 amino acids. The germline V gene encodes CDR1 SGHAT and CDR2 FQNNGV. V lost 1 base, J lost 5 bases, and 7 bases stayed unmatched. The CDR3 loop reads CASSLGGGARTGELFF. The CDR3 bases are TGTGCCAGCAGCTTAGGAGGGGGCGCGAGGACCGGGGAGCTGTTTTTT. The full variable domain, in which reference TRBV11-2 and TRBJ2-2 provide the parts outside the CDR3, is EAGVAQSPRYKIIEKRQSVAFWCNPISGHATLYWYQQILGQGPKLLIQFQNNGVVDDSQLPKDRFSAERLKGVDSTLKIQPAKLEDSAVYLCASSLGGGARTGELFFGEGSRLTVL.

The chain links TRBV9 to TRBJ2-3; D may be TRBD2 (5 bases). Between the trimmed V and J ends, which lost 4 bases and 2 bases, there was a span of 8 bases. CDR1 is SGDLS, CDR2 YYNGEE, per germline. CDR3 size: 13 residues. The DNA of the CDR3 is TGTGCCAGCAGCAGGGAGCTCACAGATACGCAGTATTTT. It translates to CASSRELTDTQYF.

V usage is TRBV9 and J usage is TRBJ1-6, with D perhaps TRBD1 (6 bases). There are 15 residues in the CDR3. With 2 bases removed from V and 6 bases from J, the gap between germline ends came to 12 bases. Germline V lookup: CDR1 SGDLS, CDR2 YYNGEE. Here the CDR3 DNA reads TGTGCCAGCAGCGTGCAACAGGGAATTAATTCACCCCTCCACTTT. Protein product: CASSVQQGINSPLHF.